This paragraph reports one T cell receptor (beta chain). As processed by the authors: Quantification of nucleated cells was approximated via reference gene primer amplification. Method: immunoSEQ multiplex PCR; TCRdb's copy keeps in-frame clones and lacks some. V, J and clone size were drawn from that table, and D and trimming were deduced from the DNA. The sample carries 200,000 to 250,000 clones, 84% recorded once. The sample originates from a study of blood T cell repertoires in COVID-19. Background on the study: Whether acute or convalescent, the COVID-19 samples came from the United States, Italy and Spain. In each case, the material was cDNA or gDNA derived from T cells, B-cell-depleted T cells, or PBMCs.

The receptor was isolated from an elderly woman with active or convalescent COVID-19. Sequenced input: peripheral blood.

The CDR3 sequence: CASSYRPGVDGYTF. CDR3 nucleotide sequence: TGTGCCAGCAGTTACCGCCCCGGGGTAGATGGCTACACCTTC. V and J are TRBV28 and TRBJ1-2, with D unclear. The V end was cut by 4 bases, the J end by 6 bases, with 15 bases between. Germline loops: CDR1 MDHEN, CDR2 SYDVKM. The CDR3 length is 14 residues.